The clone carrying this T cell receptor beta chain was detected a few times. The data belong to a study of T-cell memory formation after mild COVID-19. Looked up from germline, CDR1 is MNHEY and CDR2 is SMNVEV (reference sequence). The CDR3 sequence is 15 residues long. The V segment lost 5 bases and the J segment 5 bases; nucleotides outside the gene matches: 10. One entry per CDR3 protein results from TCRdb running MiXCR on the 5' RACE reads. The data show around 250,000 distinct CDR3 sequences, with 16% seen just once and under 25% held by the top ten. This clonotype originated in a man younger than 35 who had mild COVID-19 (a few samples of this study predate the infection). Cell type and time point are not known. Specimen: PBMCs or a T cell subset sorted from them (not recorded which). The chain links TRBV27 to TRBJ2-7; 9 nucleotides match TRBD1. As DNA, the CDR3 is TGTGCCAGCAGTACCTTACAGGGGGCATCCCACGAGCAGTACTTC. This encodes CASSTLQGASHEQYF.